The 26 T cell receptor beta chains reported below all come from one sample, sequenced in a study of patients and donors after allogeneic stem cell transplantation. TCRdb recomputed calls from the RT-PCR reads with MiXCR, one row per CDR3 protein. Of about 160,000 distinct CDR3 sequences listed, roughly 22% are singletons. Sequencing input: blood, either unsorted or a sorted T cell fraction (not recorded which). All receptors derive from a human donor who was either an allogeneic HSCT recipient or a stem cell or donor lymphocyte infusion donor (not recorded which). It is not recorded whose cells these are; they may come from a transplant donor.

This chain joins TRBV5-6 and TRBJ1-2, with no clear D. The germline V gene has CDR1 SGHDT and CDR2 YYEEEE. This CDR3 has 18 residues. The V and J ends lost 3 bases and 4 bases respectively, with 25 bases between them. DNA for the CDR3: TGTGCCAGCAGCTGGAGTCCGGTTGGGTCGGAGTCGCTCTATGGCTACACCTTC. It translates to CASSWSPVGSESLYGYTF.

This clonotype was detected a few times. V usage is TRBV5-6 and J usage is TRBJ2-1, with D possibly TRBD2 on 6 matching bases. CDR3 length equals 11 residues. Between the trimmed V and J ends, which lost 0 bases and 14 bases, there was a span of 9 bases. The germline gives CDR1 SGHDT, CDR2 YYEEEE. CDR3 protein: CASSLASSEFF. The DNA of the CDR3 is TGTGCCAGCAGCTTGGCGTCTAGCGAGTTCTTC.

The CDR3 spells CASSPSGGLVGETQYF. CDR3 coding DNA: TGTGCCAGCAGTCCTAGCGGGGGGCTAGTCGGGGAGACCCAGTACTTC. The J gene is TRBJ2-5, the V gene TRBV12-3 or TRBV12-4; TRBD2 matches 11 bases. J gave up 5 bases and V 5 bases, and 10 bases lay outside the gene matches. The CDR3 totals 16 residues.

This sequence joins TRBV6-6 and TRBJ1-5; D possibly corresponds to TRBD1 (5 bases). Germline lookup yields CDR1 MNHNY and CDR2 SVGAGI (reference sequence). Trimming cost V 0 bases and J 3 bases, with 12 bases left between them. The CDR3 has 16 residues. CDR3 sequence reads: CASSYSERGNNQPQHF. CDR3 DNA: TGTGCCAGCAGTTACTCGGAGCGGGGGAACAATCAGCCCCAGCATTTT.

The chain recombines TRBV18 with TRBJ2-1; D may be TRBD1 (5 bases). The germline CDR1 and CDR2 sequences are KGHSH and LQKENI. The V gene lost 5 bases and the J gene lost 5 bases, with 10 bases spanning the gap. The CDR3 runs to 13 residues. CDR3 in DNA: TGTGCCAGCTCAGGCAGGGCCAACAATGAGCAGTTCTTC. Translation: CASSGRANNEQFF.

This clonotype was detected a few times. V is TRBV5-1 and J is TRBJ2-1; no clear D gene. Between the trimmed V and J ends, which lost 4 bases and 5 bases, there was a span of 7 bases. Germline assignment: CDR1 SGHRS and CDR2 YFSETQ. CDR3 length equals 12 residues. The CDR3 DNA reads TGCGCCAGCAGCGTGTCCCACAATGAGCAGTTCTTC. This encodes CASSVSHNEQFF. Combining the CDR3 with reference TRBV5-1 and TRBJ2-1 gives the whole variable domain KAGVTQTPRYLIKTRGQQVTLSCSPISGHRSVSWYQQTPGQGLQFLFEYFSETQRNKGNFPGRFSGRQFSNSRSEMNVSTLELGDSALYLCASSVSHNEQFFGPGTRLTVL.

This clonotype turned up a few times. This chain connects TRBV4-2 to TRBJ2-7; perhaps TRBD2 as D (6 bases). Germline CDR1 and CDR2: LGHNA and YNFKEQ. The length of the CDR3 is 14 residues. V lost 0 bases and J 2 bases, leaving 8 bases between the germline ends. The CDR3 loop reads CASSQELAAYEQYF. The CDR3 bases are TGTGCCAGCAGCCAAGAACTAGCTGCCTACGAGCAGTACTTC.

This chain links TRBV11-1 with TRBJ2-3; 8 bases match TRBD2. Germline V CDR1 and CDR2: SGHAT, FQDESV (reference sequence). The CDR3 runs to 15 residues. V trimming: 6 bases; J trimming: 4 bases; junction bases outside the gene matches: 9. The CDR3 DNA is TGTGCCAGCAGAGTAGCGGGAACCCGCGCAGATACGCAGTATTTT. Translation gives CASRVAGTRADTQYF. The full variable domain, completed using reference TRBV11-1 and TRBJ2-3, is EAEVAQSPRYKITEKSQAVAFWCDPISGHATLYWYRQILGQGPELLVQFQDESVVDDSQLPKDRFSAERLKGVDSTLKIQPAELGDSAMYLCASRVAGTRADTQYFGPGTRLTVL.

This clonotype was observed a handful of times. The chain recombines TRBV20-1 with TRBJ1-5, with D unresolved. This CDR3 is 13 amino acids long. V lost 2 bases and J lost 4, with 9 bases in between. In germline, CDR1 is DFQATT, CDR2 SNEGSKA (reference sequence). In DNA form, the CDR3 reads TGCAGTGCTAGATCCCTCCAGAATCAGCCCCAGCATTTT. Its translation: CSARSLQNQPQHF.

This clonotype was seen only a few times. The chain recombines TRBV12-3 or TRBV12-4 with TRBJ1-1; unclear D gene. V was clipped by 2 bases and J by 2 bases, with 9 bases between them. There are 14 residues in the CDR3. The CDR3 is CASSLKVVNTEAFF. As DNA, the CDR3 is TGTGCCAGCAGTTTAAAGGTGGTTAACACTGAAGCTTTCTTT.

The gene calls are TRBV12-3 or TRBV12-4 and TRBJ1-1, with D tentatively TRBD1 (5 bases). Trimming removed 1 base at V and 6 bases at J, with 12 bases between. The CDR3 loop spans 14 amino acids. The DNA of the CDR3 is TGTGCCAGCAGTTTAGGTTGGGGCTACGCTGAAGCTTTCTTT. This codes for CASSLGWGYAEAFF.

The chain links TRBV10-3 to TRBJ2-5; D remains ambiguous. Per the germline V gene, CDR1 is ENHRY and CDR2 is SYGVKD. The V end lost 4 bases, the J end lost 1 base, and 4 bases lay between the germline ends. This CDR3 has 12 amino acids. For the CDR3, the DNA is TGTGCCATCAGTGTCGGCCAAGAGACCCAGTACTTC. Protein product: CAISVGQETQYF.

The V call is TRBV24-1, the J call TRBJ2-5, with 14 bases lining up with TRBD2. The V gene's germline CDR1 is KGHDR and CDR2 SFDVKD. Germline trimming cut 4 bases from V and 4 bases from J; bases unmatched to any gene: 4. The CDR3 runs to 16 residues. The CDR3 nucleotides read TGTGCCACCAGTGAACCGGGACTAGCGGGAGTAGAGACCCAGTACTTC. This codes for CATSEPGLAGVETQYF.

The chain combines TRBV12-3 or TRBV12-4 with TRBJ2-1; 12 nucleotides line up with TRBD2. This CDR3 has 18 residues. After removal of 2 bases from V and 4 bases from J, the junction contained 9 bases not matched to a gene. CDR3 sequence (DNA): TGTGCCAGCAGTTTACTAGCGGGAGGGCCTATTTCTTACAATGAGCAGTTCTTC. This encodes CASSLLAGGPISYNEQFF.

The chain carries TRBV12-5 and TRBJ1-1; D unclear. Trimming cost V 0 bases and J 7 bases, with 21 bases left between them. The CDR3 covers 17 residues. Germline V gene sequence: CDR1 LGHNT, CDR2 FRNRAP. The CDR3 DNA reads TGTGCTAGTGGTTTGGTACTATCGCTAAAACCCAAAAATGAAGCTTTCTTT. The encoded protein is CASGLVLSLKPKNEAFF.

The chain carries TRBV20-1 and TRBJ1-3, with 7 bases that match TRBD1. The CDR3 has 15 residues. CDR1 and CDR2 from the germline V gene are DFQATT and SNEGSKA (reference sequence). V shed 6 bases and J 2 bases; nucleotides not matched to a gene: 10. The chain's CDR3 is CSAQQGNGAGNTIYF. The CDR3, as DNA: TGCAGTGCACAACAGGGGAATGGAGCTGGAAACACCATATATTTT.

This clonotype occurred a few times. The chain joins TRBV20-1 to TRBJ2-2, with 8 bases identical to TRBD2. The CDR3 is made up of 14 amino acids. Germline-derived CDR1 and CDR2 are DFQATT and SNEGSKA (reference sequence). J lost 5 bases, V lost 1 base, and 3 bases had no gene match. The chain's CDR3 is CSARVSGVTGELFF. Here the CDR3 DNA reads TGCAGTGCTAGAGTTAGCGGGGTTACCGGGGAGCTGTTTTTT.

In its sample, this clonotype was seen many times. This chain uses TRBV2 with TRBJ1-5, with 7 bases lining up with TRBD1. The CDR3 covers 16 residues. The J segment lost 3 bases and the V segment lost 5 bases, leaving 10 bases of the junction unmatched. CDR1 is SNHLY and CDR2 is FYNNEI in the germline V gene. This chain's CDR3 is CASSRWGQPYNQPQHF. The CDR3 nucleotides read TGTGCCAGCAGTCGTTGGGGACAGCCTTACAATCAGCCCCAGCATTTT.

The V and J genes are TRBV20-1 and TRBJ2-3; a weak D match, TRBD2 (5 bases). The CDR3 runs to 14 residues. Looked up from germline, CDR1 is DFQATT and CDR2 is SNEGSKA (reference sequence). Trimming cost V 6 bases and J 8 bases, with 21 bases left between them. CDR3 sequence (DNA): TGCAGTGCCGGTGGAACGGGGAAAGTAGGTACGCAGTATTTT. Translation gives CSAGGTGKVGTQYF.

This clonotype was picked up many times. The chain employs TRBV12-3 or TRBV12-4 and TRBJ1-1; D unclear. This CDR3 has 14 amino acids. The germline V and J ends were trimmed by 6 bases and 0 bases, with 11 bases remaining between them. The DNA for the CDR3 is TGTGCCAGCAGCCGCGGACGGATGAACACTGAAGCTTTCTTT. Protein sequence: CASSRGRMNTEAFF.

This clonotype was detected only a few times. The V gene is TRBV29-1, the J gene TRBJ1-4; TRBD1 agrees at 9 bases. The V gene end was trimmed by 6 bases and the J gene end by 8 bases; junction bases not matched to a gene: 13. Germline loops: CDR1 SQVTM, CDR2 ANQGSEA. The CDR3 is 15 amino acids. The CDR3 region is CSVNGLTGGREKLFF. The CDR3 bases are TGCAGCGTGAACGGACTGACAGGGGGACGGGAAAAACTGTTTTTT.

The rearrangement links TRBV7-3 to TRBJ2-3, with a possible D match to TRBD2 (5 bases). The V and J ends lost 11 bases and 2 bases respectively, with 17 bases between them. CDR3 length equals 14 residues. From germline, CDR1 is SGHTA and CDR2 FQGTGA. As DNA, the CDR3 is TGTGCCTCCACCCGGGGTCTTCCCACAGATACGCAGTATTTT. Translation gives CASTRGLPTDTQYF.

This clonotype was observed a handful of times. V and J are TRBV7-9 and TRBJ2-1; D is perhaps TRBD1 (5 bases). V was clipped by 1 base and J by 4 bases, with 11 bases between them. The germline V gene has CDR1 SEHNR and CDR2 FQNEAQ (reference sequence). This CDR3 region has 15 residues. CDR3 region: CASSLVDIRYNEQFF. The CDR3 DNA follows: TGTGCCAGCAGCTTAGTGGACATACGTTACAATGAGCAGTTCTTC.

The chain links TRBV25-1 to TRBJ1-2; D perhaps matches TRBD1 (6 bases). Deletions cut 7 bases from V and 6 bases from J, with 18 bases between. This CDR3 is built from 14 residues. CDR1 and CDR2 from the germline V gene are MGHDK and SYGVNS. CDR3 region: CASTDIMGTNGYTF. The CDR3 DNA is TGTGCCAGCACCGATATTATGGGGACAAATGGCTACACCTTC.

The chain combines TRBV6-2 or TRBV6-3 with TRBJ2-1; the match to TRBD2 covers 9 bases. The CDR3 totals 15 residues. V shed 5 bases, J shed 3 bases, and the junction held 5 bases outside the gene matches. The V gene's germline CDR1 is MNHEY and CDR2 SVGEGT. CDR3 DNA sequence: TGTGCCAGCAGTCAGACTAGCGGAGGCTACAATGAGCAGTTCTTC. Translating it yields CASSQTSGGYNEQFF.

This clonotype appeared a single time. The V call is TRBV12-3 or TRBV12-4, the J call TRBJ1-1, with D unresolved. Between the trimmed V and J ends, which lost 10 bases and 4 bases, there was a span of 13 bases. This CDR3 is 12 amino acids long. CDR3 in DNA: TGTGCCATCCGCAAAGTCGCCACTGAAGCTTTCTTT. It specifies CAIRKVATEAFF.